The entry that follows covers one T cell receptor (beta chain) sequence. Its antigen is unknown. Sequencing was performed with immunoSEQ multiplex PCR; in TCRdb, only in-frame clones are kept and a portion is missing. Of some 1.1 million clones listed, approximately 75% are singletons. These data belong to a study of shared clonotypes between healthy human individuals. At the level of the study: Donors had three CD4 naive, three CD4 memory, two CD8 naive and one CD8 memory plate apiece. Regarding the study as a whole: Clonotype sharing among donors likely depends on sequencing depth.

The CDR3 extends over 16 amino acids. Germline V gives CDR1 SGHDT, CDR2 YYEEEE. The source of this sequence is a man younger than 35 in good health. Some clones in this sample may be carry-over from other donors' samples. Specimen: memory CD4+ T cells from PBMCs. Subset meaning: CD45RA-negative fraction. V gene TRBV5-6 combines with J gene TRBJ2-5, with a tentative D call TRBD2 (7 bases). The better agreement between TRBJ2-7 and the DNA end casts doubt on the J call. Written as DNA, the CDR3 is TGTGCCAGCAGCTTGGCTCTTGGTGGGAGGGGGGACGAGCAGTACTTC. It is translated as CASSLALGGRGDEQYF.